What follows describes a single TCR beta chain. Its antigen remains unidentified. This CDR3 is 15 amino acids long. Germline assignment: CDR1 DFQATT and CDR2 SNEGSKA (reference sequence). Trimming removed 3 bases at V and 4 bases at J, with 17 bases between. The sample originates from a study of CD8 T cells in Susac syndrome. Study-wide context: Treatment at blood withdrawal was none, corticosteroids, or intravenous immunoglobulin alone in Susac syndrome patients. Study-wide findings and caveats: Clonal expansion involving Susac CD8+ cells peaked in TEMRA cells and active patients.

With random hexamers, reverse transcription was performed on about 0.45 to 1 ug of RNA. Multiplex PCR with immunoSEQ amplified the TCR beta CDR3 across 54 Vbeta and 13 Jbeta. Each CDR3 protein gets one entry after TCRdb re-called the immunoSEQ multiplex PCR reads with MiXCR. The table has around 100,000 distinct CDR3 sequences, 95% seen once; the top ten hold roughly 0.29%. In blood CD8+ and CD4+ T cells, TCR beta underwent sequencing. This rearrangement joins TRBV20-1 to TRBJ2-3; D is unclear. The specimen sequenced was CD8+ T cells from PBMCs. This sequence originates from a human donor with Susac syndrome. The CDR3 region is CSARDPGGAPDTQYF. The CDR3 region has the DNA TGCAGTGCTAGGGACCCGGGTGGAGCGCCAGATACGCAGTATTTT.